This TCR beta chain was recovered during a study of shared clonotypes between healthy human individuals. Study-level information: CD8 memory received one plate per donor, CD8 naive two, CD4 memory three and CD4 naive three.

Study results and limitations: Generation probability values for non-shared clonotypes were lower than those for clonotypes shared by all four donors.

Under the authors' procedure: From ImmunoSEQ came sequences covering only the junction and carrying no quality scores, so filtering differed. Profiled with immunoSEQ multiplex PCR; TCRdb holds only in-frame clones, not every one. The V and J calls and clone size are taken from that table; D and trimming were inferred from the DNA. The table includes around 2,000,000 clones, 95% detected once. Remarks on this clone: Its specificity is unknown.

Sequenced material: naive CD4+ T cells sorted from blood. Subset: CD45RA+ positively selected. The clonotype comes from a man aged 18 to 29 in good health.

CDR3 residues: CASSLVPPYNEQFF. The CDR3 DNA reads as TGCGCCAGCAGCTTGGTTCCTCCCTACAATGAGCAGTTCTTC. V and J are TRBV5-1 and TRBJ2-1; D is uncertain. Germline V gene data show CDR1 as SGHRS and CDR2 as YFSETQ. CDR3 length equals 14 residues. The V end lost 0 bases, the J end lost 2 bases, and 6 bases lay between the germline ends.